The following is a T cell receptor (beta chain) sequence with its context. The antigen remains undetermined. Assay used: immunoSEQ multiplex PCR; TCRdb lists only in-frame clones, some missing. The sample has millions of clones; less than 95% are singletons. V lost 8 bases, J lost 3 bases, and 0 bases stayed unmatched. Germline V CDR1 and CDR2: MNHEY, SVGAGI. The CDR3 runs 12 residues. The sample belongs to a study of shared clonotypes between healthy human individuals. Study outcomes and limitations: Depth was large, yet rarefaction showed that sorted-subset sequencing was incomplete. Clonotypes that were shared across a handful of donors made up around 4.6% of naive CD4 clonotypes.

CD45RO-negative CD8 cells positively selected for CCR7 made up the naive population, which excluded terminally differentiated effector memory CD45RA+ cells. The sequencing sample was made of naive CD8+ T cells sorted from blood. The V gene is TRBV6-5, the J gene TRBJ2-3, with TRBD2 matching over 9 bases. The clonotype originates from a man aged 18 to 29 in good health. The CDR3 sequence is CASAGGTDTQYF. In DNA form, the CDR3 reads TGTGCCAGCGCGGGGGGGACAGATACGCAGTATTTT.